This T cell receptor (beta chain) was identified during a study of blood T cells in healthy people across ages. Isolation recovered at least 7 million PBMCs from every sample. Total RNA extracted from each sample amounted to at least 5 micrograms. Broader study findings: Per million T cells, TCR beta diversity dropped roughly linearly as age increased. Both higher diversity and more naive CD4+ cells marked long-lived donors when set against aged donors.

Alongside a J-beta primer mix, a sample-barcoded 5' primer served in a second PCR lasting about 7 to 11 cycles. MiXCR, run by TCRdb on the 5' RACE reads, gives a single entry per CDR3 protein. The table records 1.5 million to 2 million distinct CDR3 sequences, roughly 28% of them present only once. CDR1 is MNHNY, CDR2 SVGAGI, per germline (reference sequence). CDR3 size: 13 residues. Losses at the gene ends were 11 bases for V and 3 bases for J; bases not matched to a gene: 8. This clonotype turned up a few times. The target antigen is unknown. The TCR originated in a woman in her 30s in good health. The chain carries TRBV6-6 and TRBJ2-3; 7 bases are a match to TRBD2. The sample comprised blood. The CDR3 spells CAPSGAGTDTQYF. In DNA form, the CDR3 reads TGTGCCCCGAGCGGGGCGGGGACAGATACGCAGTATTTT.